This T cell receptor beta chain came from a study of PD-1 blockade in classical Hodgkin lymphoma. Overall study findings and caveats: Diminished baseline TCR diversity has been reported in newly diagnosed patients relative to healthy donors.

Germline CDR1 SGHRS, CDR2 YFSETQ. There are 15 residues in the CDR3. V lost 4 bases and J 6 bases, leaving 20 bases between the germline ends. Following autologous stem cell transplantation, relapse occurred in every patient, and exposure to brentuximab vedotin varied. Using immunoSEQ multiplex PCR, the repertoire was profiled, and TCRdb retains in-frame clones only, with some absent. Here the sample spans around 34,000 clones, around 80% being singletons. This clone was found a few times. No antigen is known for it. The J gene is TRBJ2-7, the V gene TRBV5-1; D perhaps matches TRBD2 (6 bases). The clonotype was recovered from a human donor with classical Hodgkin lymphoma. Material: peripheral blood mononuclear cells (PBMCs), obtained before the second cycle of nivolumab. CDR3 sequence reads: CASSPLGGPGGEQYF. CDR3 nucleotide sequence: TGCGCCAGCAGCCCTCTGGGAGGACCTGGGGGCGAGCAGTACTTC.